A selection of T cell receptor beta chains follows, all from one sample in a study. TCRdb processed the 5' RACE reads anew with MiXCR; each CDR3 protein has one entry. The sample has tens of thousands of distinct CDR3 sequences, 28% seen once. Sequenced sample: naive CD4+ T cells sorted from blood. These receptors originate from a female donor with breast cancer. The CDR3 runs from the conserved cysteine through the conserved F or W. A D gene is named only where the DNA matches it firmly. Not every row has a clone size; where given, it reads once, few, many or a size class.

d_gene,v_gene,abundance,j_gene,CDR3aa,CDR3nt
NA,TRBV5-1,NA,TRBJ2-2,CASSLGTGIGELFF,TGCGCCAGCAGCTTAGGGACGGGGATCGGGGAGCTGTTTTTT
NA,TRBV9,NA,TRBJ1-3,CASSVTDSGNTIYF,TGTGCCAGCAGCGTAACAGACTCTGGAAACACCATATATTTT
TRBD1,TRBV12-3/TRBV12-4,NA,TRBJ2-5,CASSSTGTEETQYF,TGTGCCAGCAGTTCGACCGGGACAGAAGAGACCCAGTACTTC
NA,TRBV7-2,NA,TRBJ2-5,CASSLEDDQETQYF,TGTGCCAGCAGCTTAGAAGACGACCAAGAGACCCAGTACTTC
NA,TRBV20-1,many,TRBJ2-7,CSAREGARSYEQYF,TGCAGTGCTAGAGAGGGGGCGCGCTCCTACGAGCAGTACTTC
NA,TRBV12-3/TRBV12-4,many,TRBJ1-2,CASSQGSGYTF,TGTGCCAGCAGCCAGGGAAGTGGCTACACCTTC
NA,TRBV12-3/TRBV12-4,few,TRBJ1-6,CASSSPGGNSPLHF,TGTGCCAGCAGTTCGCCCGGGGGAAATTCACCCCTCCACTTT
NA,TRBV10-2,few,TRBJ2-5,CASSEVSGKETQYF,TGCGCCAGCAGTGAAGTTAGCGGAAAAGAGACCCAGTACTTC
TRBD2,TRBV18,NA,TRBJ2-1,CASSTPGLAGLYNGQFF,TGTGCCAGCTCAACCCCGGGACTAGCGGGACTCTACAATGGGCAGTTCTTC
NA,TRBV11-1,few,TRBJ2-1,CASSPFEGGGAYNEQFF,TGTGCCAGCAGCCCGTTCGAGGGCGGAGGGGCGTACAATGAGCAGTTCTTC
TRBD2,TRBV6-2/TRBV6-3,few,TRBJ2-2,CASSYDRSRAGVTGELFF,TGTGCCAGCAGTTACGATCGTTCGAGGGCGGGAGTGACCGGGGAGCTGTTTTTT
TRBD1,TRBV6-5,few,TRBJ2-2,CASSSTGGTGELFF,TGTGCCAGCAGTTCTACAGGGGGGACCGGGGAGCTGTTTTTT
NA,TRBV3-1,NA,TRBJ1-2,CASSQGTETLYGYTF,TGTGCCAGCAGCCAGGGGACGGAAACTCTCTATGGCTACACCTTC
NA,TRBV27,few,TRBJ2-7,CASSRAYSYEQYF,TGTGCCAGCAGCCGGGCGTACTCCTACGAGCAGTACTTC
NA,TRBV6-5,NA,TRBJ1-1,CASSYEANTEAFF,TGTGCCAGCAGTTACGAGGCGAACACTGAAGCTTTCTTT
NA,TRBV29-1,many,TRBJ1-1,CSFQGRNTEAFF,TGCAGCTTCCAGGGAAGGAACACTGAAGCTTTCTTT
TRBD2,TRBV10-3,many,TRBJ2-5,CAISAGTSGYQETQYF,TGTGCCATCAGTGCCGGGACTAGCGGATACCAAGAGACCCAGTACTTC
NA,TRBV6-1,many,TRBJ1-3,CASRDTGNTIYF,TGTGCCAGCCGGGACACAGGAAACACCATATATTTT
NA,TRBV5-1,NA,TRBJ2-3,CATRVQGENTQYF,TGCGCCACCAGGGTACAGGGTGAAAATACGCAGTATTTT
NA,TRBV20-1,NA,TRBJ1-2,CSAGSSYGYTF,TGCAGTGCGGGTTCTAGCTATGGCTACACCTTC
TRBD1,TRBV20-1,NA,TRBJ2-7,CSTRAMGTGGAEQYF,TGCAGTACTAGAGCAATGGGGACAGGGGGCGCCGAGCAGTACTTC
TRBD1,TRBV28,NA,TRBJ2-7,CASSRTGEHEQYF,TGTGCCAGCAGCCGGACAGGGGAGCACGAGCAGTACTTC
NA,TRBV5-6,NA,TRBJ1-2,CASSSDSFFTYGYTF,TGTGCCAGCAGCTCGGACAGTTTTTTCACATATGGCTACACCTTC
TRBD1,TRBV20-1,NA,TRBJ2-3,CSATRQGGGADTQYF,TGCAGTGCCACACGACAGGGGGGAGGCGCAGATACGCAGTATTTT
NA,TRBV7-2,few,TRBJ2-7,CASSLMASEQYF,TGTGCCAGCAGCTTGATGGCTAGCGAGCAGTACTTC
TRBD1,TRBV7-9,NA,TRBJ1-2,CASRDREYGYTF,TGTGCCAGCCGGGACAGGGAATATGGCTACACCTTC
TRBD2,TRBV7-9,few,TRBJ2-1,CASSLAASGRVGNEQFF,TGTGCCAGCAGCTTAGCGGCTAGCGGGAGGGTCGGTAATGAGCAGTTCTTC
TRBD2,TRBV5-1,NA,TRBJ2-7,CASSLTTSGYEQYF,TGCGCCAGCAGCTTAACGACTAGCGGCTACGAGCAGTACTTC
NA,TRBV7-9,NA,TRBJ2-3,CASSLAAPRTDTQYF,TGTGCCAGCAGCTTAGCAGCGCCAAGGACAGATACGCAGTATTTT
NA,TRBV28,NA,TRBJ1-2,CASSLLEPNYGYTF,TGTGCCAGCAGTTTATTAGAACCTAACTATGGCTACACCTTC
NA,TRBV6-5,few,TRBJ1-3,CASSSRTGNTIYF,TGTGCCAGCAGTTCACGCACTGGAAACACCATATATTTT
NA,TRBV9,NA,TRBJ1-2,CASGTQDRANYGYTF,TGTGCCAGCGGCACACAGGACAGAGCTAACTATGGCTACACCTTC
TRBD2,TRBV2,NA,TRBJ2-5,CASIRTSQETQYF,TGTGCCAGCATCCGGACTAGCCAAGAGACCCAGTACTTC
NA,TRBV11-2,NA,TRBJ1-2,CASSAGASYGYTF,TGTGCCAGCAGCGCAGGGGCTAGCTATGGCTACACCTTC
NA,TRBV7-9,NA,TRBJ2-3,CASSTTTDTQYF,TGTGCCAGCAGCACTACCACAGATACGCAGTATTTT
TRBD2,TRBV5-1,NA,TRBJ2-1,CASRGAGAYNEQFF,TGCGCCAGCAGAGGAGCGGGAGCCTACAATGAGCAGTTCTTC
TRBD1,TRBV29-1,NA,TRBJ2-3,CSAELGQGATDTQYF,TGCAGCGCCGAGTTGGGACAGGGGGCCACAGATACGCAGTATTTT
NA,TRBV20-1,many,TRBJ1-4,CSARESTNEKLFF,TGCAGTGCTAGGGAATCGACTAATGAAAAACTGTTTTTT
NA,TRBV7-2,many,TRBJ2-3,CASSDGVARGTDTQYF,TGTGCCAGCAGCGACGGCGTTGCGCGCGGCACAGATACGCAGTATTTT
TRBD1,TRBV4-3,NA,TRBJ1-6,CASSQRSGTGVSPLHF,TGCGCCAGCAGCCAAAGATCCGGGACAGGGGTTTCACCCCTCCACTTT
NA,TRBV7-2,NA,TRBJ2-7,CASSFQGYYEQYF,TGTGCCAGCAGCTTCCAGGGGTACTACGAGCAGTACTTC
NA,TRBV6-5,few,TRBJ1-2,CASTESRGYGYTF,TGTGCCAGCACCGAATCACGGGGCTATGGCTACACCTTC
TRBD2,TRBV7-9,NA,TRBJ2-1,CAGTGIRASGRERGSYNEQFF,TGTGCCGGCACGGGCATCCGAGCTAGCGGGAGGGAGAGGGGTTCCTACAATGAGCAGTTCTTC
NA,TRBV24-1,NA,TRBJ1-1,CATSGSPRNTEAFF,TGTGCCACCAGTGGGTCCCCCAGGAACACTGAAGCTTTCTTT
NA,TRBV4-1,few,TRBJ1-4,CASSQVTEVTNEKLFF,TGCGCCAGCAGCCAAGTGACAGAAGTCACTAATGAAAAACTGTTTTTT